These 15 T cell receptor beta chains share one sample of origin, sequenced in a study of shared clonotypes between healthy human individuals. This table comes from immunoSEQ multiplex PCR, and its TCRdb copy is limited to in-frame clones, with some not included. Here the sample spans 170,000 or so clones, 65% to 80% being singletons. Material: memory CD4+ T cells sorted from blood. Regarding subset: CD45RA-negative fraction. The receptors here all came from a man younger than 45 in good health.

This clone was seen a handful of times. The chain couples TRBV10-1 to TRBJ2-3; no reliable D call. The ends were cut back, 7 bases at V and 3 bases at J, with 5 bases in the middle. The CDR3 spans 11 residues. The germline gives CDR1 WNHNN, CDR2 SYGVQD (reference sequence). This chain's CDR3 is CASTRTDTQYF. For the CDR3, the DNA is TGCGCCAGCACCAGGACAGATACGCAGTATTTT.

There are a few counts of this clone. The genes are TRBV5-1 and TRBJ2-1; 15 positions agree with TRBD2. The CDR3 covers 16 residues. The germline V gene encodes CDR1 SGHRS and CDR2 YFSETQ. With 2 bases clipped from V and 8 bases from J, the junction kept 5 bases outside the gene matches. The CDR3 DNA reads as TGCGCCAGCAGCTTAGGGACTAGCGGGAGGATCGATGAGCAGTTCTTC. Amino acids: CASSLGTSGRIDEQFF.

The V and J genes are TRBV19 and TRBJ1-5; 8 nucleotides agree with TRBD1. Germline CDR1 reads LNHDA; CDR2 reads SQIVND (reference sequence). CDR3 length: 14 amino acids. V lost 6 bases, J lost 7 bases, and 8 bases stayed unmatched. The CDR3 region has the DNA TGTGCCAGTAGCGGGACAGGCGGACGGCAGCCCCAGCATTTT. Translation: CASSGTGGRQPQHF.

The CDR3 nucleotides read TGCGCCAGCAGCCAGGACAGCTTCACCGGGGAGCTGTTTTTT. Residues: CASSQDSFTGELFF. The chain combines TRBV5-1 with TRBJ2-2; D is perhaps TRBD1 (6 bases). The CDR3 contains 14 residues. The germline gives CDR1 SGHRS, CDR2 YFSETQ. Trimming stripped 4 bases from V and 4 bases from J, with 11 bases between.

This clone was counted ten times or more. The CDR3 here is CATRIVGTGSYEQYF. CDR3 sequence (DNA): TGTGCCACCCGGATAGTTGGGACAGGTTCCTACGAGCAGTACTTC. The gene calls are TRBV6-1 and TRBJ2-7; TRBD1 matches at 8 bases. The CDR3 has 15 residues. CDR1 is MNHNS and CDR2 is SASEGT in the germline V gene. The trim removed 10 bases at V and 1 base at J, leaving 12 bases unmatched.

The gene calls are TRBV10-3 and TRBJ1-2; TRBD1 might be the D (6 bases). V was cut by 10 bases and J by 7 bases, with 16 bases left in between. Germline assignment: CDR1 ENHRY and CDR2 SYGVKD. There are 12 residues in the CDR3. CDR3 region: CASANRAFGYTF. The DNA for the CDR3 is TGTGCCAGTGCTAACAGGGCGTTTGGCTACACCTTC.

J is TRBJ2-3 and V is TRBV2, with 8 bases lining up with TRBD2. The germline gives CDR1 SNHLY, CDR2 FYNNEI. The CDR3 extends over 15 amino acids. V gave up 4 bases and J gave up 3 bases; unmatched junction bases: 6. The CDR3: CASSGPSGQTDTQYF. The CDR3 nucleotides are TGTGCCAGCAGTGGGCCTAGCGGGCAAACAGATACGCAGTATTTT.

The chain combines TRBV18 with TRBJ2-7, with TRBD2 identical over 14 bases. CDR1 and CDR2 from the germline V gene are KGHSH and LQKENI. V shed 3 bases, J shed 4 bases, and the junction held 2 bases outside the gene matches. CDR3 size: 15 residues. The CDR3: CASSPRTSGRYEQYF. CDR3 DNA sequence: TGTGCCAGCTCACCGCGGACTAGCGGGAGGTACGAGCAGTACTTC.

This clone was counted at least ten times. The chain has TRBV28 and TRBJ2-7; TRBD2 might be the D (5 bases). The germline V gene encodes CDR1 MDHEN and CDR2 SYDVKM. The V and J ends lost 5 bases and 6 bases respectively, with 17 bases between them. The CDR3 spans 14 residues. This CDR3 reads CASSPGPSRGEQYF. CDR3 in DNA: TGTGCCAGCAGTCCCGGTCCGTCCCGGGGCGAGCAGTACTTC.

V and J are TRBV5-4 and TRBJ2-1; unclear D gene. Germline loops: CDR1 SGHNT, CDR2 YYREEE (reference sequence). This CDR3 is built from 14 residues. Trimming took 0 bases from V and 5 from J, leaving 9 bases between them. DNA for the CDR3: TGTGCCAGCAGCTTGGTTTGGGCTAACAATGAGCAGTTCTTC. Translated, it gives CASSLVWANNEQFF.

The DNA of the CDR3 is TGTGCCAGTAGTACCAGACTAGCGGGAAGCACAGATACGCAGTATTTT. Its protein product is CASSTRLAGSTDTQYF. The genes are TRBV19 and TRBJ2-3; 11 bases line up with TRBD2. The V and J ends lost 4 bases and 0 bases, in that order; junction bases with no gene match: 3. Germline V CDR1 and CDR2: LNHDA, SQIVND (reference sequence). This CDR3 has 16 amino acids.

The CDR3 nucleotides are TGTGCCCCCCCGGATGCCTACGAGCAGTACTTC. It is translated as CAPPDAYEQYF. The chain has TRBV10-3 and TRBJ2-7; D unresolved. The CDR3 loop spans 11 amino acids. Germline V gene data show CDR1 as ENHRY and CDR2 as SYGVKD. V was pared by 11 bases and J by 2 bases, with 10 bases between.

This chain links TRBV5-6 with TRBJ2-5; D may be TRBD1 or TRBD2 (7 bases each). Germline CDR1 and CDR2: SGHDT and YYEEEE. Trimming took 6 bases from V and 4 from J, leaving 16 bases between them. The CDR3 extends over 14 amino acids. CDR3 region: CASIRGGLGETQYF. The CDR3 DNA reads TGTGCCAGCATCAGGGGGGGTTTAGGAGAGACCCAGTACTTC.

The chain carries TRBV2 and TRBJ2-7; possibly TRBD2 for D (5 bases). This CDR3 is built from 12 residues. Per germline, CDR1 SNHLY and CDR2 FYNNEI. V lost 6 bases and J 4 bases, leaving 10 bases between the germline ends. The CDR3 sequence: CASREGRYEQYF. The CDR3 DNA reads as TGTGCCAGCAGAGAGGGAAGGTACGAGCAGTACTTC.

This clone was seen a single time. This chain links TRBV11-2 with TRBJ2-1, with 9 bases that match TRBD2. Trimming took 6 bases from V and 7 from J; bases not matched to a gene: 4. The CDR3 extends over 13 amino acids. Germline CDR1 and CDR2: SGHAT and FQNNGV. CDR3 in amino acids: CASRAGGRNEQFF. DNA for the CDR3: TGTGCCAGCAGAGCGGGAGGTAGGAATGAGCAGTTCTTC.